These 22 T cell receptor beta chains were sequenced from one sample in a study of cytomegalovirus exposure and HLA in healthy donors. It was with 60 Vbeta and 13 Jbeta primers that the PCR ran. Libraries were prepared by immunoSEQ multiplex PCR; TCRdb keeps only in-frame clonotypes and omits some of them. The sample carries 180,000 or so clones, about 82% recorded once. The sequenced material came from PBMCs. Every receptor here comes from a man aged 18 to 29 in good health and CMV-seronegative.

This chain connects TRBV28 to TRBJ1-1; D is unclear. Germline CDR1 MDHEN, CDR2 SYDVKM. Trimming removed 4 bases at V and 4 bases at J, with 10 bases between. The CDR3 runs 13 residues. As DNA, the CDR3 is TGTGCCAGCAGTTCCCTCCATAGCACTGAAGCTTTCTTT. Amino acids: CASSSLHSTEAFF.

The table lists this clone with a few counts. This chain links TRBV7-2 with TRBJ1-1; maybe TRBD1 (5 bases). CDR1 and CDR2 from the germline V gene are SGHTA and FQGNSA. Trimming stripped 2 bases from V and 1 base from J, with 8 bases between. CDR3 length: 14 amino acids. The chain's CDR3 is CASSLTTGNTEAFF. The CDR3 DNA is TGTGCCAGCAGCTTAACTACAGGGAACACTGAAGCTTTCTTT. The full variable domain, with the rest looked up from reference TRBV7-2 and TRBJ1-1, is GAGVSQSPSNKVTEKGKDVELRCDPISGHTALYWYRQSLGQGLEFLIYFQGNSAPDKSGLPSDRFSAERTGGSVSTLTIQRTQQEDSAVYLCASSLTTGNTEAFFGQGTRLTVV.

This rearrangement joins TRBV30 to TRBJ1-2, with 9 bases that match TRBD1. The V segment lost 4 bases and the J segment 8 bases; nucleotides outside the gene matches: 14. Germline V gene sequence: CDR1 GTSNPN, CDR2 SVGIG (reference sequence). CDR3 length: 15 residues. CDR3 sequence (DNA): TGTGCCTGGACCCGGGCCGGACAGGGGCGGGGAGGCTACACCTTC. It translates to CAWTRAGQGRGGYTF. Variable domain in full (rest from reference TRBV30 and TRBJ1-2): SQTIHQWPATLVQPVGSPLSLECTVEGTSNPNLYWYRQAAGRGLQLLFYSVGIGQISSEVPQNLSASRPQDRQFILSSKKLLLSDSGFYLCAWTRAGQGRGGYTFGSGTRLTVV.

DNA for the CDR3: TGTGCCAGCAATGACAGGGGGAATGAGCAGTTCTTC. It translates to CASNDRGNEQFF. This chain links TRBV28 with TRBJ2-1; 9 nucleotides line up with TRBD1. Germline CDR1 MDHEN, CDR2 SYDVKM. V shed 7 bases, J shed 7 bases, and the junction held 2 bases outside the gene matches. The CDR3 sequence is 12 residues long.

Of note for this clone: This is likely a read error, given that the CDR3 carries no conserved phenylalanine or tryptophan at its end. The DNA is left out, because the CDR3 cannot be placed on it with certainty; the CDR3 is given as TCRdb lists it. V and J are TRBV5-8 and TRBJ1-1; the table's D call, TRBD1, was not checked against the DNA. Including both end residues, the CDR3 is 8 amino acids long. Germline V gives CDR1 SGHTS, CDR2 YDEGEE. This CDR3 reads CASSFEGA.

V is TRBV19 and J is TRBJ2-1; a possible D gene is TRBD2 (5 bases). The CDR3 loop spans 17 amino acids. Germline V gene lookup returns CDR1 LNHDA and CDR2 SQIVND (reference sequence). V was cut by 2 bases and J by 4 bases, with 18 bases left in between. CDR3 sequence (DNA): TGTGCCAGTAGTATAAGGCGTTTGGTGAGCGGTTACAATGAGCAGTTCTTC. Protein sequence: CASSIRRLVSGYNEQFF.

This clone occurred a few times. DNA of the CDR3: TGTGCCAGCACCGACCTCCCGGGGTCCCTCTACGAGCAGTACTTC. Its translation is CASTDLPGSLYEQYF. The chain employs TRBV27 and TRBJ2-7, with D possibly TRBD2 on 5 matching bases. V dropped 7 bases and J dropped 3 bases, with 19 bases sitting between them. The CDR3 is 15 residues long. The germline CDR1 and CDR2 sequences are MNHEY and SMNVEV (reference sequence).

The J gene is TRBJ1-1, the V gene TRBV5-1; no definite D call. The CDR3 loop spans 13 amino acids. Germline assignment: CDR1 SGHRS and CDR2 YFSETQ. Trimming stripped 2 bases from V and 3 bases from J, with 8 bases between. The CDR3: CASSLEVYTEAFF. DNA for the CDR3: TGCGCCAGCAGCTTAGAGGTGTACACTGAAGCTTTCTTT.

This clone turned up a few times. J is TRBJ1-1 and V is TRBV12-5, with D perhaps TRBD1 (5 bases). This CDR3 comprises 13 residues. Germline CDR1 and CDR2: LGHNT and FRNRAP. V lost 0 bases and J lost 7, with 9 bases in between. CDR3 in DNA: TGTGCTAGTGGTTTGGTAGGGCAGGGTGAAGCTTTCTTT. Its translation: CASGLVGQGEAFF.

V is TRBV6-5 and J is TRBJ2-3, with TRBD2 matching 11 bases. V gave up 7 bases and J gave up 6 bases; unmatched junction bases: 6. The CDR3 loop spans 14 amino acids. Per the germline V gene, CDR1 is MNHEY and CDR2 is SVGAGI. Here the CDR3 DNA reads TGTGCCAGCAAAACTAGCGGGAGTGTGGATACGCAGTATTTT. Residues: CASKTSGSVDTQYF.

The genes are TRBV19 and TRBJ2-7, with 14 nucleotides matching TRBD2. CDR1 LNHDA and CDR2 SQIVND come from the germline V gene (reference sequence). Unmatched junction bases numbered 3, after V lost 5 bases and J lost 3 bases. This CDR3 has 15 amino acids. The CDR3 reads CASSHGLAGGYEQYF. The CDR3 bases are TGTGCCAGTAGTCACGGACTAGCGGGAGGCTACGAGCAGTACTTC.

The rearrangement links TRBV27 to TRBJ2-3; D is perhaps TRBD2 (6 bases). The CDR3 covers 15 residues. Germline loops: CDR1 MNHEY, CDR2 SMNVEV (reference sequence). Trimming shortened V by 4 bases and J by 0 bases, and 11 bases separated the two germline ends. The CDR3 loop is CASSSRGTSTDTQYF. In nucleotides, the CDR3 is TGTGCCAGCAGTTCTCGGGGGACTAGCACAGATACGCAGTATTTT.

This sequence joins TRBV7-2 and TRBJ1-1, with no clear D. CDR1 is SGHTA, CDR2 FQGNSA, per germline. This CDR3 has 13 residues. V lost 4 bases and J 0 bases, leaving 6 bases between the germline ends. CDR3: CASSYSVNTEAFF. Written as DNA, the CDR3 is TGTGCCAGCAGCTATTCGGTGAACACTGAAGCTTTCTTT.

The count of this clone is one. The chain employs TRBV5-4 and TRBJ2-2; D call uncertain. CDR1 is SGHNT and CDR2 is YYREEE in the germline V gene (reference sequence). This CDR3 comprises 13 residues. The ends were cut back, 0 bases at V and 6 bases at J, with 6 bases in the middle. The CDR3 protein is CASSLERSGELFF. CDR3 in DNA: TGTGCCAGCAGCTTGGAACGGTCCGGGGAGCTGTTTTTT.

The V gene is TRBV28, the J gene TRBJ1-6; D is possibly TRBD1 (6 bases). The CDR3 covers 18 residues. Looked up from germline, CDR1 is MDHEN and CDR2 is SYDVKM. The V end was cut by 3 bases, the J end by 5 bases, with 20 bases between. The chain's CDR3 is CASSFIPTWGHNNSPLHF. The CDR3 nucleotides read TGTGCCAGCAGTTTTATCCCTACGTGGGGACATAATAATTCACCCCTCCACTTT.

The chain has TRBV7-6 and TRBJ1-5; 7 bases are a match to TRBD1. V was clipped by 6 bases and J by 7 bases; unmatched bases: 12. The CDR3 runs to 15 residues. CDR1 is SGHVS and CDR2 is FNYEAQ in the germline V gene. The CDR3: CASSWDTGVGQPQHF. The DNA for the CDR3 is TGTGCCAGCAGTTGGGACACAGGGGTGGGGCAGCCCCAGCATTTT.

The chain carries TRBV7-9 and TRBJ2-5, with a weak D call TRBD1 (5 bases). The CDR3 extends over 14 amino acids. In germline, CDR1 is SEHNR, CDR2 FQNEAQ (reference sequence). The V end was cut by 2 bases, the J end by 4 bases, with 11 bases between. CDR3 nucleotide sequence: TGTGCCAGCAGCTTATCAAGGGGTTCAGAGACCCAGTACTTC. Translation gives CASSLSRGSETQYF.

This rearrangement joins TRBV2 to TRBJ2-1; TRBD2 might be the D (6 bases). Trimming stripped 8 bases from V and 1 base from J, with 12 bases between. This CDR3 has 14 residues. Germline V lookup: CDR1 SNHLY, CDR2 FYNNEI. CDR3 loop: CASEAGMSYNEQFF. CDR3 nucleotides: TGTGCCAGCGAGGCGGGGATGTCCTACAATGAGCAGTTCTTC.

The sample holds a few counts of this clone. The genes are TRBV6-5 and TRBJ2-6; no reliable D call. This CDR3 contains 16 residues. V was pared by 0 bases and J by 0 bases, with 6 bases between. Germline CDR1 MNHEY, CDR2 SVGAGI. As DNA, the CDR3 is TGTGCCAGCAGTTACTCGTTATCCTCTGGGGCCAACGTCCTGACTTTC. The encoded protein is CASSYSLSSGANVLTF.

The chain recombines TRBV5-1 with TRBJ1-3, with a weak D call TRBD1 (6 bases). The CDR3 sequence is 16 residues long. Trimming shortened V by 5 bases and J by 3 bases, and 18 bases separated the two germline ends. CDR1 is SGHRS and CDR2 is YFSETQ in the germline V gene. CDR3 sequence: CASSPRGATGGNTIYF. CDR3 DNA sequence: TGCGCCAGCAGTCCTCGGGGGGCGACGGGTGGAAACACCATATATTTT.

This clone was picked up a small number of times. The genes are TRBV19 and TRBJ2-6, with a tentative D call TRBD2 (7 bases). The CDR3 has 19 residues. From germline, CDR1 is LNHDA and CDR2 SQIVND (reference sequence). V dropped 6 bases and J dropped 2 bases, with 23 bases sitting between them. The CDR3 here is CASSPVRRGGGAGANVLTF. As DNA, the CDR3 is TGTGCCAGTAGCCCGGTCCGACGGGGCGGGGGCGCTGGGGCCAACGTCCTGACTTTC.

The J gene is TRBJ2-7, the V gene TRBV11-1; no clear D. V was shortened by 4 bases and J by 5 bases, with 12 bases between the two germline ends. CDR3 size: 13 residues. Germline V gene lookup returns CDR1 SGHAT and CDR2 FQDESV (reference sequence). The CDR3 here is CASSSDIGDEQYF. As DNA, the CDR3 is TGTGCCAGCAGCTCAGACATAGGCGACGAGCAGTACTTC.